These T cell receptor beta chains were read from a single sample in a study of T-cell reconstitution after alpha-beta-depleted transplantation in children. TCRdb re-derived calls from the PCR reads in MiXCR, one entry per CDR3 protein. The repertoire holds hundreds of thousands of distinct CDR3 sequences, with roughly a tenth as singletons. Sequenced material: PBMCs, taken before TCRalphabeta/CD19-depleted stem cell transplant. These receptors originate from a child aged 2-15 years with inherited bone marrow failure, due to receive a stem cell transplant. Both conserved end residues are part of each CDR3. The D gene is left open where the match is weak. Size values are once, few and many counts, or a class for expanded clones, and some rows have none.

D	V	size	J	CDR3	DNA
.	TRBV20-1	.	TRBJ1-1	CSARRGAGTEAFF	TGCAGTGCTAGGCGAGGTGCGGGTACTGAAGCTTTCTTT
TRBD2	TRBV20-1	many	TRBJ2-1	CSADGLREGRDEQFF	TGCAGTGCTGACGGCCTGCGGGAGGGCCGGGATGAGCAGTTCTTC
TRBD1	TRBV29-1	many	TRBJ2-3	CSVEDNRGADTQYF	TGCAGCGTTGAAGATAACAGGGGCGCAGATACGCAGTATTTT
.	TRBV10-3	many	TRBJ2-1	CAISRPLGDEQFF	TGTGCCATCTCTAGGCCCTTGGGGGATGAGCAGTTCTTC
TRBD1	TRBV27	many	TRBJ1-6	CASSPQGGNSPLHF	TGTGCCAGCAGCCCACAGGGGGGAAATTCACCCCTCCACTTT
TRBD2	TRBV20-1	.	TRBJ2-5	CSAPIAGGPPETQYF	TGCAGTGCTCCGATAGCGGGAGGGCCCCCAGAGACCCAGTACTTC
TRBD2	TRBV12-3/TRBV12-4	.	TRBJ2-3	CASSLEDRGRTDTQYF	TGTGCCAGCAGTTTGGAAGATCGCGGGAGGACAGATACGCAGTATTTT
TRBD1	TRBV6-1	many	TRBJ2-1	CASTLRTGRVNEQFF	TGTGCCAGCACCCTAAGGACAGGGAGAGTAAATGAGCAGTTCTTC
TRBD2	TRBV28	many	TRBJ2-7	CASSWLAGVEQYF	TGTGCCAGCAGTTGGCTAGCGGGAGTCGAGCAGTACTTC
.	TRBV7-9	few	TRBJ1-2	CASSLQGHGYTF	TGTGCCAGCAGCTTACAGGGCCATGGCTACACCTTC
.	TRBV3-1	.	TRBJ1-2	CASSQARRIYGYTF	TGTGCCAGCAGCCAAGCCCGGCGAATCTATGGCTACACCTTC
.	TRBV28	many	TRBJ2-3	CANFEEQGRDTQYF	TGTGCCAACTTTGAGGAACAGGGTCGAGATACGCAGTATTTT
.	TRBV27	.	TRBJ2-1	CATSWGAYNEQFF	TGTGCCACCAGCTGGGGGGCCTACAATGAGCAGTTCTTC
.	TRBV4-3	.	TRBJ2-7	CASSQEFFFGSIPYEQYF	TGCGCCAGCAGCCAAGAATTCTTTTTTGGCAGCATCCCCTACGAGCAGTACTTC
.	TRBV29-1	many	TRBJ2-4	CSVFQGIQYF	TGCAGCGTTTTCCAGGGGATTCAGTACTTC
.	TRBV4-3	many	TRBJ2-3	CASSQGQRSTDTQYF	TGCGCCAGCAGCCAAGGGCAGCGGTCCACAGATACGCAGTATTTT
TRBD2	TRBV4-3	.	TRBJ2-1	CASSQAGLAGGPEQFF	TGCGCCAGCAGCCAGGCGGGACTAGCGGGAGGGCCTGAGCAGTTCTTC
TRBD2	TRBV20-1	.	TRBJ2-2	CSAWTSGIIGELFF	TGCAGTGCGTGGACTAGCGGGATTATCGGGGAGCTGTTTTTT
.	TRBV4-1	few	TRBJ2-1	CASSQIWEPYNEQFF	TGCGCCAGCAGCCAAATCTGGGAACCCTACAATGAGCAGTTCTTC
TRBD2	TRBV20-1	.	TRBJ2-1	CSARGSGMNNEQFF	TGCAGTGCTAGAGGTAGCGGGATGAACAATGAGCAGTTCTTC
TRBD1	TRBV3-1	many	TRBJ2-7	CASSQDVTGPLYEQYF	TGTGCCAGCAGCCAAGATGTGACAGGGCCCCTCTACGAGCAGTACTTC
.	TRBV5-1	many	TRBJ2-7	CASSPVWQSVSYEQYF	TGCGCCAGCAGCCCCGTCTGGCAGAGTGTCTCCTACGAGCAGTACTTC
.	TRBV20-1	many	TRBJ2-2	CSALGTSNTGELFF	TGCAGTGCTCTTGGGACGTCGAACACCGGGGAGCTGTTTTTT
.	TRBV14	.	TRBJ2-1	CASSQLGLYNEQFF	TGTGCCAGCAGCCAACTTGGACTGTACAATGAGCAGTTCTTC
.	TRBV4-3	.	TRBJ2-6	CASSRTGVGANVLTF	TGCGCCAGCAGCCGGACCGGGGTTGGGGCCAACGTCCTGACTTTC
.	TRBV4-3	many	TRBJ2-7	CASSQEAGSSYEQYF	TGCGCCAGCAGCCAAGAGGCGGGAAGCTCCTACGAGCAGTACTTC
.	TRBV27	few	TRBJ1-1	CASSFWGSTEAFF	TGTGCCAGCAGTTTTTGGGGAAGCACTGAAGCTTTCTTT
.	TRBV7-6	many	TRBJ2-1	CASSLGVGGATYNEQFF	TGTGCCAGCAGCTTGGGGGTAGGCGGGGCGACCTACAATGAGCAGTTCTTC
.	TRBV7-6	many	TRBJ2-2	CASRPDRPNTGELFF	TGTGCCAGCAGGCCGGACCGCCCGAACACCGGGGAGCTGTTTTTT
TRBD1	TRBV5-1	many	TRBJ2-7	CASSLGMTGTVDYEQYF	TGCGCCAGCAGCTTGGGAATGACCGGGACAGTGGACTACGAGCAGTACTTC
TRBD2	TRBV6-1	few	TRBJ2-3	CASSEALTLAGGPDTQYF	TGTGCCAGCAGTGAAGCCCTAACACTAGCGGGAGGGCCCGATACGCAGTATTTT